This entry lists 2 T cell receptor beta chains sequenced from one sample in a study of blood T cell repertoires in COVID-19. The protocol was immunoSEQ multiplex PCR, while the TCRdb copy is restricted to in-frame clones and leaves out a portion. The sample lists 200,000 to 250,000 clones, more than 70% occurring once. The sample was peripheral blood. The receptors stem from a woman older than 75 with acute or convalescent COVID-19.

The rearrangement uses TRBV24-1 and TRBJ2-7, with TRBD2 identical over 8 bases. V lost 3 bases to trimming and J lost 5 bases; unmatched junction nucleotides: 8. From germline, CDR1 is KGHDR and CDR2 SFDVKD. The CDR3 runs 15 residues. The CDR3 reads CATSDPRTSSDEQYF. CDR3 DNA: TGTGCCACCAGTGATCCGAGGACTAGCAGCGACGAGCAGTACTTC.

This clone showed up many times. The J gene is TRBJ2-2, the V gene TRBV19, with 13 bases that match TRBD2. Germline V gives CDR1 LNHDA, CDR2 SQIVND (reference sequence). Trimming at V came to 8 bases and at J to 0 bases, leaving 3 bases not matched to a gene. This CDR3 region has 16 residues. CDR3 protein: CASGTSGVANTGELFF. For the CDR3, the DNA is TGTGCCAGTGGGACTAGCGGGGTTGCGAACACCGGGGAGCTGTTTTTT.